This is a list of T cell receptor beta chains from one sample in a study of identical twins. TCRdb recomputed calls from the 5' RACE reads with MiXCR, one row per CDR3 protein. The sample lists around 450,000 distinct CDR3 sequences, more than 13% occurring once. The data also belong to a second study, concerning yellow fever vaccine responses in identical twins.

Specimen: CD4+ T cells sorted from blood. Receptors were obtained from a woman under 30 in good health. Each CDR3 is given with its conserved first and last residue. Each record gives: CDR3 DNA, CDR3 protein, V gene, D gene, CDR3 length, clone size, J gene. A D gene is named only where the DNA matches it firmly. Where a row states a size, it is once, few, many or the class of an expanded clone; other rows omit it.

CDR3 DNA: TGTGCCAGCAGGGAGACGAACACTGAAGCTTTCTTT
CDR3 protein: CASRETNTEAFF
V gene: TRBV9
D gene: NA
CDR3 length: 12
clone size: NA
J gene: TRBJ1-1

CDR3 DNA: TGTGCCAGCAGCAACCATCCGGGACAGGGCTCCTACGAGCAGTACTTC
CDR3 protein: CASSNHPGQGSYEQYF
V gene: TRBV9
D gene: TRBD1
CDR3 length: 16
clone size: few
J gene: TRBJ2-7

CDR3 DNA: TGTGCCAGCAGCTCGCCCCCCGGAGATACGCAGTATTTT
CDR3 protein: CASSSPPGDTQYF
V gene: TRBV7-8
D gene: NA
CDR3 length: 13
clone size: NA
J gene: TRBJ2-3

CDR3 DNA: TGTGCCAGCAGCTTGTATAGGTGGGGTGGCTACACCTTC
CDR3 protein: CASSLYRWGGYTF
V gene: TRBV5-8
D gene: NA
CDR3 length: 13
clone size: NA
J gene: TRBJ1-2

CDR3 DNA: TGTGCCACCAGCCGCGGGAGGAGCTCCTACAATGAGCAGTTCTTC
CDR3 protein: CATSRGRSSYNEQFF
V gene: TRBV24-1
D gene: TRBD2
CDR3 length: 15
clone size: NA
J gene: TRBJ2-1

CDR3 DNA: TGCAGCGTTGATAAAGGGGACGGGTCCTACGAGCAGTACTTC
CDR3 protein: CSVDKGDGSYEQYF
V gene: TRBV29-1
D gene: NA
CDR3 length: 14
clone size: NA
J gene: TRBJ2-7

CDR3 DNA: TGTGCCAGCAGCCAAGAGTCGACGGTGAGCTCCTACGAGCAGTACTTC
CDR3 protein: CASSQESTVSSYEQYF
V gene: TRBV4-2
D gene: NA
CDR3 length: 16
clone size: few
J gene: TRBJ2-7

CDR3 DNA: TGCGCCAGCAGCCGGGGTGGAGTTGGGGAGACCCAGTACTTC
CDR3 protein: CASSRGGVGETQYF
V gene: TRBV4-1
D gene: NA
CDR3 length: 14
clone size: few
J gene: TRBJ2-5

CDR3 DNA: TGCAGTGCTACGCGGGAGGCCCTTTACAATGAGCAGTTCTTC
CDR3 protein: CSATREALYNEQFF
V gene: TRBV20-1
D gene: TRBD2
CDR3 length: 14
clone size: few
J gene: TRBJ2-1

CDR3 DNA: TGTGCCAGCAGACAGGGGGCCTACGAGCAGTACTTC
CDR3 protein: CASRQGAYEQYF
V gene: TRBV2
D gene: TRBD1
CDR3 length: 12
clone size: many
J gene: TRBJ2-7

CDR3 DNA: TGTGCCAGCAGCTTAGGGCTAGTCTCCAATGAGCAGTTCTTC
CDR3 protein: CASSLGLVSNEQFF
V gene: TRBV7-9
D gene: NA
CDR3 length: 14
clone size: NA
J gene: TRBJ2-1

CDR3 DNA: TGTGCCAGCAATCTCCAACTAGCTTCGTCCTACGAGCAGTACTTC
CDR3 protein: CASNLQLASSYEQYF
V gene: TRBV28
D gene: NA
CDR3 length: 15
clone size: few
J gene: TRBJ2-7

CDR3 DNA: TGTGCCAGCAGTTACATGGGACACGAGCAGTACTTC
CDR3 protein: CASSYMGHEQYF
V gene: TRBV6-5
D gene: NA
CDR3 length: 12
clone size: NA
J gene: TRBJ2-7

CDR3 DNA: TGTGCCAGCACCCAAGAGGGGGGTACACGTTCACCCCTCCACTTT
CDR3 protein: CASTQEGGTRSPLHF
V gene: TRBV6-2/TRBV6-3
D gene: NA
CDR3 length: 15
clone size: NA
J gene: TRBJ1-6

CDR3 DNA: TGTGCCAGCAGTTTGGGGAGGGGGGCCGTCACTGAAGCTTTCTTT
CDR3 protein: CASSLGRGAVTEAFF
V gene: TRBV12-3/TRBV12-4
D gene: NA
CDR3 length: 15
clone size: few
J gene: TRBJ1-1

CDR3 DNA: TGCGCCAGCAGCCCCTCAGGCGGACTAGCGGGTACAGATACGCAGTATTTT
CDR3 protein: CASSPSGGLAGTDTQYF
V gene: TRBV4-1
D gene: TRBD2
CDR3 length: 17
clone size: few
J gene: TRBJ2-3

CDR3 DNA: TGCGCCAGCAGCCCCCTCGGCGGGGTGGTCAACGAGCAGTACTTC
CDR3 protein: CASSPLGGVVNEQYF
V gene: TRBV5-1
D gene: NA
CDR3 length: 15
clone size: NA
J gene: TRBJ2-7

CDR3 DNA: TGTGCCACAACGCCGGGGGCGCGCTTCTTC
CDR3 protein: CATTPGARFF
V gene: TRBV2
D gene: NA
CDR3 length: 10
clone size: few
J gene: TRBJ2-1

CDR3 DNA: TGTGCCAGCAGTTTCTCACAGGGGAAAAACTTC
CDR3 protein: CASSFSQGKNF
V gene: TRBV12-3/TRBV12-4
D gene: TRBD1
CDR3 length: 11
clone size: NA
J gene: TRBJ2-7

CDR3 DNA: TGTGCCAGCAGTCGCAGCGGGAGGGCCTCCGAGCAGTACTTC
CDR3 protein: CASSRSGRASEQYF
V gene: TRBV6-1
D gene: TRBD2
CDR3 length: 14
clone size: few
J gene: TRBJ2-7

CDR3 DNA: TGTGCCAGCAGCCAAGACTCGGGCTCGCTACCAGATACGCAGTATTTT
CDR3 protein: CASSQDSGSLPDTQYF
V gene: TRBV7-9
D gene: NA
CDR3 length: 16
clone size: few
J gene: TRBJ2-3

CDR3 DNA: TGCGCCAGCAGTGTGGAAAACCCGAACACTGAAGCTTTCTTT
CDR3 protein: CASSVENPNTEAFF
V gene: TRBV5-1
D gene: NA
CDR3 length: 14
clone size: NA
J gene: TRBJ1-1

CDR3 DNA: TGTGCCACCAGTAGGACGGGGGGCACAGATACGCAGTATTTT
CDR3 protein: CATSRTGGTDTQYF
V gene: TRBV24-1
D gene: NA
CDR3 length: 14
clone size: few
J gene: TRBJ2-3

CDR3 DNA: TGTGCCAGCAGGATATATAGCAATCAGCCCCAGCATTTT
CDR3 protein: CASRIYSNQPQHF
V gene: TRBV6-1
D gene: NA
CDR3 length: 13
clone size: NA
J gene: TRBJ1-5

CDR3 DNA: TGTGCCAGCAGCCCTGGACAGAGGGAAGCTTTCTTT
CDR3 protein: CASSPGQREAFF
V gene: TRBV7-2
D gene: NA
CDR3 length: 12
clone size: few
J gene: TRBJ1-1

CDR3 DNA: TGCGCCAGCAGCTTGGTAGGGACTAGCGGGATTGGGCCATCCGAGCAGTACTTC
CDR3 protein: CASSLVGTSGIGPSEQYF
V gene: TRBV5-1
D gene: TRBD2
CDR3 length: 18
clone size: NA
J gene: TRBJ2-7

CDR3 DNA: TGCAGTGCCTACATTGGGGGCGGCGAGACCCAGTACTTC
CDR3 protein: CSAYIGGGETQYF
V gene: TRBV20-1
D gene: NA
CDR3 length: 13
clone size: NA
J gene: TRBJ2-5

CDR3 DNA: TGTGCCTGGAGTCAGGGACAGGGTTTTGAGACCCAGTACTTC
CDR3 protein: CAWSQGQGFETQYF
V gene: TRBV30
D gene: TRBD1
CDR3 length: 14
clone size: NA
J gene: TRBJ2-5

CDR3 DNA: TGTGCCAGTAGTACCCTAGCGGGAGTCTACGAGCAGTACTTC
CDR3 protein: CASSTLAGVYEQYF
V gene: TRBV19
D gene: TRBD2
CDR3 length: 14
clone size: few
J gene: TRBJ2-7

CDR3 DNA: TGTGCCAGCAGTTCCCAGGTGGCCGGGGCTAATGAAAAACTGTTTTTT
CDR3 protein: CASSSQVAGANEKLFF
V gene: TRBV6-5
D gene: NA
CDR3 length: 16
clone size: many
J gene: TRBJ1-4

CDR3 DNA: TGTGCCAGCAGTGAACGAAGCGGCGAGACCCAGTACTTC
CDR3 protein: CASSERSGETQYF
V gene: TRBV6-1
D gene: NA
CDR3 length: 13
clone size: many
J gene: TRBJ2-5

CDR3 DNA: TGTGCCACCAGCAGATCTCCCGGGACCGAGAGCTCCTACGAGCAGTACTTC
CDR3 protein: CATSRSPGTESSYEQYF
V gene: TRBV15
D gene: NA
CDR3 length: 17
clone size: NA
J gene: TRBJ2-7

CDR3 DNA: TGCAGCGTCGCCCCTCTTACAGGGGCCGGTGGCTACACCTTC
CDR3 protein: CSVAPLTGAGGYTF
V gene: TRBV29-1
D gene: TRBD1
CDR3 length: 14
clone size: NA
J gene: TRBJ1-2

CDR3 DNA: TGTGCCTGGAGAGTCCGGGGGGGTGCCTACGAGCAGTACTTC
CDR3 protein: CAWRVRGGAYEQYF
V gene: TRBV30
D gene: TRBD2
CDR3 length: 14
clone size: NA
J gene: TRBJ2-7

CDR3 DNA: TGTGCCACCAGCAGGGCAGTTGGAGTGGGAAATCCTGAGCAGTTCTTC
CDR3 protein: CATSRAVGVGNPEQFF
V gene: TRBV15
D gene: NA
CDR3 length: 16
clone size: NA
J gene: TRBJ2-1

CDR3 DNA: TGTGCCTGCAGTTTCCCCGGGACTAGCGGGAAGGGGGCCTACAATGAGCAGTTCTTC
CDR3 protein: CACSFPGTSGKGAYNEQFF
V gene: TRBV12-3/TRBV12-4
D gene: TRBD2
CDR3 length: 19
clone size: NA
J gene: TRBJ2-1

CDR3 DNA: TGTGCCAGCAGCCCTCAGGGAGGGGGCACAGATACGCAGTATTTT
CDR3 protein: CASSPQGGGTDTQYF
V gene: TRBV7-2
D gene: TRBD2
CDR3 length: 15
clone size: many
J gene: TRBJ2-3

CDR3 DNA: TGCGCCAGCAGGGCAGGAGGGGGCCTCGGGGAGCTGTTTTTT
CDR3 protein: CASRAGGGLGELFF
V gene: TRBV5-1
D gene: NA
CDR3 length: 14
clone size: NA
J gene: TRBJ2-2

CDR3 DNA: TGTGCCAGCAGCTTAGTTGAGGGCAGCGGGGGATTCTCCTACAATGAGCAGTTCTTC
CDR3 protein: CASSLVEGSGGFSYNEQFF
V gene: TRBV11-1
D gene: TRBD2
CDR3 length: 19
clone size: NA
J gene: TRBJ2-1

CDR3 DNA: TGTGCCACCAGCAGAGACCGCTCCTACAATGAGCAGTTCTTC
CDR3 protein: CATSRDRSYNEQFF
V gene: TRBV15
D gene: NA
CDR3 length: 14
clone size: NA
J gene: TRBJ2-1

CDR3 DNA: TGTGCCACCGGGTCGGGCACGAACACTGAAGCTTTCTTT
CDR3 protein: CATGSGTNTEAFF
V gene: TRBV6-1
D gene: NA
CDR3 length: 13
clone size: NA
J gene: TRBJ1-1

CDR3 DNA: TGTGCCAGCACCCGGGGACTAGCGGGAGGGAGCTACGAGCAGTACTTC
CDR3 protein: CASTRGLAGGSYEQYF
V gene: TRBV3-1
D gene: TRBD2
CDR3 length: 16
clone size: NA
J gene: TRBJ2-7

CDR3 DNA: TGTGCCAGCAGCTCTGGACAGGGGGCTAAGGAAAAACTGTTTTTT
CDR3 protein: CASSSGQGAKEKLFF
V gene: TRBV7-2
D gene: TRBD1
CDR3 length: 15
clone size: few
J gene: TRBJ1-4

CDR3 DNA: TGTGCCAGCAGCAATGGCGTAACAGTCGAGGGGAATGAGCAGTTCTTC
CDR3 protein: CASSNGVTVEGNEQFF
V gene: TRBV21-1
D gene: NA
CDR3 length: 16
clone size: NA
J gene: TRBJ2-1

CDR3 DNA: TGTGCCAGCAGTTACTCTGGCGGGCCCTCCGGGACCCAGTACTTC
CDR3 protein: CASSYSGGPSGTQYF
V gene: TRBV6-2/TRBV6-3
D gene: NA
CDR3 length: 15
clone size: NA
J gene: TRBJ2-5

CDR3 DNA: TGTGCCAGCAGGACACTAGCGGGGGGGATGAATGAGCAGTTCTTC
CDR3 protein: CASRTLAGGMNEQFF
V gene: TRBV6-1
D gene: TRBD2
CDR3 length: 15
clone size: NA
J gene: TRBJ2-1

CDR3 DNA: TGCGCCAGCAGCCAACCGGGACTAGCGGGGGGTCATGAGCAGTTCTTC
CDR3 protein: CASSQPGLAGGHEQFF
V gene: TRBV4-1
D gene: TRBD2
CDR3 length: 16
clone size: few
J gene: TRBJ2-1

CDR3 DNA: TGCAGCGTTGTCCTTTACAATGAGCAGTTCTTC
CDR3 protein: CSVVLYNEQFF
V gene: TRBV29-1
D gene: NA
CDR3 length: 11
clone size: many
J gene: TRBJ2-1

CDR3 DNA: TGTGCCAGCAGCCAAGATGGGAGCGGGAAAAGCACAGATACGCAGTATTTT
CDR3 protein: CASSQDGSGKSTDTQYF
V gene: TRBV4-2
D gene: TRBD2
CDR3 length: 17
clone size: NA
J gene: TRBJ2-3

CDR3 DNA: TGCGCCAGCAGCTTTAGCGGGGGGAATCGCGAGCAGTACTTC
CDR3 protein: CASSFSGGNREQYF
V gene: TRBV5-1
D gene: TRBD2
CDR3 length: 14
clone size: few
J gene: TRBJ2-7

CDR3 DNA: TGTGCCAGCAGTTTAACGCCCGGCAGGATACTATCCTACGAGCAGTACTTC
CDR3 protein: CASSLTPGRILSYEQYF
V gene: TRBV28
D gene: NA
CDR3 length: 17
clone size: NA
J gene: TRBJ2-7

CDR3 DNA: TGCAGCGCCCTCGCCGGGACAGCAACCTACGAGCAGTACTTC
CDR3 protein: CSALAGTATYEQYF
V gene: TRBV29-1
D gene: TRBD1
CDR3 length: 14
clone size: NA
J gene: TRBJ2-7

CDR3 DNA: TGTGCCAGCAGTGATTCAATGGGGTATAAAGAGACCCAGTACTTC
CDR3 protein: CASSDSMGYKETQYF
V gene: TRBV2
D gene: NA
CDR3 length: 15
clone size: NA
J gene: TRBJ2-5

CDR3 DNA: TGTGCCAGCAGCCAAAATCCCCGGACAGGGGGATCCTACGAGCAGTACTTC
CDR3 protein: CASSQNPRTGGSYEQYF
V gene: TRBV3-1
D gene: TRBD1
CDR3 length: 17
clone size: few
J gene: TRBJ2-7

CDR3 DNA: TGTGCCAGCAGCTTAAGGGGACAGATCCAAGAGACCCAGTACTTC
CDR3 protein: CASSLRGQIQETQYF
V gene: TRBV7-2
D gene: TRBD1
CDR3 length: 15
clone size: NA
J gene: TRBJ2-5

CDR3 DNA: TGCGCCAGCAGCTTGGCGTTGGGGGACTATGGCTACACCTTC
CDR3 protein: CASSLALGDYGYTF
V gene: TRBV5-1
D gene: NA
CDR3 length: 14
clone size: few
J gene: TRBJ1-2

CDR3 DNA: TGTGCCAGCAGTCTCACAGGGTACGGCGGGGAGCTGTTTTTT
CDR3 protein: CASSLTGYGGELFF
V gene: TRBV28
D gene: NA
CDR3 length: 14
clone size: few
J gene: TRBJ2-2

CDR3 DNA: TGTGCCAGCAGCTTAGCTTCCCGCCGGCGTGAGACCCAGTACTTC
CDR3 protein: CASSLASRRRETQYF
V gene: TRBV7-9
D gene: NA
CDR3 length: 15
clone size: NA
J gene: TRBJ2-5

CDR3 DNA: TGCAGTGCTAGTCCCGGGACAACGGATGAGCAGTTCTTC
CDR3 protein: CSASPGTTDEQFF
V gene: TRBV20-1
D gene: NA
CDR3 length: 13
clone size: few
J gene: TRBJ2-1

CDR3 DNA: TGTGCCAGCAGTTTAGGTCAGCGCGATGGAAACACCATATATTTT
CDR3 protein: CASSLGQRDGNTIYF
V gene: TRBV28
D gene: NA
CDR3 length: 15
clone size: NA
J gene: TRBJ1-3